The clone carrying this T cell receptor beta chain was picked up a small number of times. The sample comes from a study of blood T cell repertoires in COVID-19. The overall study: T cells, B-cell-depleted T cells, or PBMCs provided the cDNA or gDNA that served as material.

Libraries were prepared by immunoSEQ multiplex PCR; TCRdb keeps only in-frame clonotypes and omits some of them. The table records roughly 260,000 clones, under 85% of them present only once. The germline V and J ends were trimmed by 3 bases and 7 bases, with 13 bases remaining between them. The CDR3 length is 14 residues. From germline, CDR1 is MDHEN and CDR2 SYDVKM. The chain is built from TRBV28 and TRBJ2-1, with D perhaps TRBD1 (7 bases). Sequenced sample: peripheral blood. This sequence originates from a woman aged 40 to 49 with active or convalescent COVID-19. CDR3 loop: CASSFLTGRNEQFF. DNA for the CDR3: TGTGCCAGCAGTTTTTTGACAGGGAGGAATGAGCAGTTCTTC.